Below, 3 T cell receptor beta chains from the same sample are listed, as sequenced in a study of T cells in Graves' hyperthyroidism and ophthalmopathy. RNA transcripts served as the template for amplifying TCR beta CDR3 regions. HTBI primers drove first-round RT-PCR of the TCR CDR3. Each CDR3 protein gets one entry after TCRdb re-called the multiplex PCR reads with MiXCR. The sample records hundreds of thousands of distinct CDR3 sequences, just under 15% being singletons. Sample: blood. The receptors stem from a woman in her twenties or thirties with Graves' hyperthyroidism.

This clonotype came up a few times. The chain links TRBV4-1 to TRBJ2-7; 9 nucleotides match TRBD1. Germline V gene data show CDR1 as MGHRA and CDR2 as YSYEKL. V lost 1 base to trimming and J lost 6 bases; unmatched junction nucleotides: 7. The CDR3 extends over 15 amino acids. CDR3 in amino acids: CASSQVLQGAGEQYF. DNA of the CDR3: TGCGCCAGCAGCCAAGTCCTACAGGGGGCGGGCGAGCAGTACTTC.

The genes are TRBV20-1 and TRBJ2-5; D uncertain. The germline V and J ends were trimmed by 6 bases and 5 bases, with 13 bases remaining between them. The CDR3 sequence is 12 residues long. Germline loops: CDR1 DFQATT, CDR2 SNEGSKA (reference sequence). CDR3 protein: CSAGPWAETQYF. The DNA for the CDR3 is TGCAGTGCGGGTCCTTGGGCTGAGACCCAGTACTTC.

This clonotype was seen only a few times. The rearrangement links TRBV20-1 to TRBJ2-1, with 9 positions matching TRBD2. Trimming removed 1 base from V and 5 bases from J; junction bases left unmatched: 9. Germline V CDR1 and CDR2: DFQATT, SNEGSKA (reference sequence). The CDR3 runs to 16 residues. CDR3 bases: TGCAGTGCTAGAGGGGAATTAGCGGGAGAGCACAATGAGCAGTTCTTC. Protein product: CSARGELAGEHNEQFF.